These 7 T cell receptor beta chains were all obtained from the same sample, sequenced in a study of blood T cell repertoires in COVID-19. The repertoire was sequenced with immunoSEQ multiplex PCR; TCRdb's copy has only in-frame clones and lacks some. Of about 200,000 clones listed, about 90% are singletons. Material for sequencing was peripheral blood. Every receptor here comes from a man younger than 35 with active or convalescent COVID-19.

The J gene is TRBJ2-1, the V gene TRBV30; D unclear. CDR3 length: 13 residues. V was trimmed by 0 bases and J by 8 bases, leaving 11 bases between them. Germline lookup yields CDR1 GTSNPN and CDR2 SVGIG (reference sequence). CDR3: CAWSVLLSDEQFF. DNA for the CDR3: TGTGCCTGGAGTGTACTCTTATCGGATGAGCAGTTCTTC.

CDR3 in amino acids: CASSVTGGSSYNEQFF. Written as DNA, the CDR3 is TGTGCCAGCAGCGTGACAGGGGGTAGCTCCTACAATGAGCAGTTCTTC. V and J are TRBV7-9 and TRBJ2-1; 9 positions match TRBD1. This CDR3 is built from 16 residues. From germline, CDR1 is SEHNR and CDR2 FQNEAQ (reference sequence). The junction had 5 bases not matched to a gene; V was cut back by 5 bases and J by 0 bases.

CDR3 coding DNA: TGTGCCAGTAGTATGAGGCAGGGTACTCAGCATTTT. Its translation is CASSMRQGTQHF. V usage is TRBV19 and J usage is TRBJ1-5, with D perhaps TRBD1 (5 bases). CDR3 length equals 12 residues. Trimming removed 3 bases from V and 13 bases from J, with 13 bases in between. CDR1 is LNHDA, CDR2 SQIVND, per germline (reference sequence). The full variable domain, in which reference TRBV19 and TRBJ1-5 provide the parts outside the CDR3, is DGGITQSPKYLFRKEGQNVTLSCEQNLNHDAMYWYRQDPGQGLRLIYYSQIVNDFQKGDIAEGYSVSREKKESFPLTVTSAQKNPTAFYLCASSMRQGTQHFGDGTRLSIL.

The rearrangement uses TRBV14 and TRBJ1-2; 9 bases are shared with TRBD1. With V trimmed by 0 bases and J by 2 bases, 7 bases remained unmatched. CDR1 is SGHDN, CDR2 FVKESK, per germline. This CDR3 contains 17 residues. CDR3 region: CASSQDRGQGLNYGYTF. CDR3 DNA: TGTGCCAGCAGCCAAGATCGGGGACAGGGATTAAACTATGGCTACACCTTC.

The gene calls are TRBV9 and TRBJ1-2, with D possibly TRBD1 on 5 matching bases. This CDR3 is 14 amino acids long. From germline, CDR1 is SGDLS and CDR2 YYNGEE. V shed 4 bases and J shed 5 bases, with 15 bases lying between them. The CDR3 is CASSPNPGGYGYTF. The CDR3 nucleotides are TGTGCCAGCAGCCCTAATCCCGGGGGGTATGGCTACACCTTC. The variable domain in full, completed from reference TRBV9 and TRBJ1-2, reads DSGVTQTPKHLITATGQRVTLRCSPRSGDLSVYWYQQSLDQGLQFLIQYYNGEERAKGNILERFSAQQFPDLHSELNLSSLELGDSALYFCASSPNPGGYGYTFGSGTRLTVV.

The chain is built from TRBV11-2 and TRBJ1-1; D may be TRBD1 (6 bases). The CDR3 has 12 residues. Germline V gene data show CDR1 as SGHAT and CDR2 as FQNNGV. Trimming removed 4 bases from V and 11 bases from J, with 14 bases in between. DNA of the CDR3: TGTGCCAGCAGCTACAGGGTGGAGAGGGCTTTCTTT. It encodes CASSYRVERAFF.

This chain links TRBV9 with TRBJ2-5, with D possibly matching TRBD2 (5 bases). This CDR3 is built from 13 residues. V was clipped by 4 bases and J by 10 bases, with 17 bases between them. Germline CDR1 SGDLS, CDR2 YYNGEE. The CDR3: CASSIDVSGVQYF. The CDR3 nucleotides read TGTGCCAGCAGCATAGACGTAAGCGGTGTCCAGTACTTC.